This TCR beta chain stems from a study of response to subunit inactivated influenza vaccine. Whole-study results and caveats: It was suggested by the authors that few new T cells are recruited by each seasonal influenza vaccination.

Points on this clonotype: Its cognate antigen is unknown.

TCRdb used MiXCR to reprocess the RT-PCR reads, holding one entry per CDR3 protein. The table lists more than 150,000 distinct CDR3 sequences, about 9% of them singletons. V lost 5 bases and J lost 2, with 15 bases in between. The CDR3 spans 16 residues. Germline CDR1 reads SEHNR; CDR2 reads FQNEAQ (reference sequence). The chain links TRBV7-9 to TRBJ1-4; TRBD1 is a possible D gene (6 bases). This receptor was taken from a man between 45 and 60 years old who received an inactivated influenza vaccine. This material consisted of non-naive T cells sorted from PBMCs, taken on the day of vaccination. In nucleotides, the CDR3 is TGTGCCAGCAGCACCGGGCAGGGGAGGACTAATGAAAAACTGTTTTTT. Amino acid sequence: CASSTGQGRTNEKLFF. The variable domain in full, with the rest retrieved from reference TRBV7-9 and TRBJ1-4, is DTGVSQNPRHKITKRGQNVTFRCDPISEHNRLYWYRQTLGQGPEFLTYFQNEAQLEKSRLLSDRFSAERPKGSFSTLEIQRTEQGDSAMYLCASSTGQGRTNEKLFFGSGTQLSVL.